This T cell receptor beta chain was recovered during a study of T-cell reconstitution after alpha-beta-depleted transplantation in children. Study observations and caveats: Expanded graft clones, several hundred of them, were reportedly the source of alpha-beta T cells about two months after transplant. It was newly produced T cells that mostly accounted for T-cell counts and diversity one year after transplant. Surviving recipient T cells and thymic progenitors produced the high day-60 TCRbeta diversity seen in some patients.

This sample's TCRbeta library carried unique molecular identifier barcodes. TCRdb called the PCR reads again in MiXCR, with one record for every CDR3 protein. Altogether about 440,000 distinct CDR3 sequences are present, 43% being singletons, with the ten largest covering 27%. Note on this clonotype: Its antigen is still unknown.

This CDR3 is built from 18 residues. The germline V and J ends were trimmed by 2 bases and 4 bases, with 23 bases remaining between them. The starting material was PBMCs, obtained before TCRalphabeta/CD19-depleted stem cell transplant. The chain couples TRBV12-3 or TRBV12-4 to TRBJ2-5; the D gene could be TRBD1 or TRBD2 (5 bases each). The receptor's source is a girl aged 2 to 10 with aplastic anemia, due to receive a stem cell transplant. The CDR3 spells CASSLRPQGSGVGETQYF. The CDR3 DNA is TGTGCCAGCAGTTTAAGGCCCCAGGGCTCCGGGGTTGGAGAGACCCAGTACTTC.